Each of the 20 T cell receptor beta chains below was sequenced from the same sample in a study of vaccination and CD4 T cells after COVID-19. Oncomine TCR Beta short-read sequencing was applied to DNA from cultured CD4+ T cells. TCRdb re-derived calls from the PCR reads in MiXCR, one entry per CDR3 protein. This table holds around 18,000 distinct CDR3 sequences, 40% to 60% found once. This sample's treatment: roughly 10-day PBMC culture with coronavirus spike peptide pools or control peptides (ViraFEST assay). Their target antigens are unknown. Specimen: CD4+ T cells from blood, cultured in vitro, collected before SARS-CoV-2 vaccination. These receptors were collected from a human donor who had recovered from COVID-19.

The rearrangement links TRBV7-8 to TRBJ2-2; 7 nucleotides match TRBD1. Germline CDR1 is SGHVS and CDR2 is FQNEAQ. The V gene end was trimmed by 0 bases and the J gene end by 5 bases; junction bases not matched to a gene: 6. This CDR3 is built from 16 residues. Here the CDR3 reads CASSLARQGQTGELFF. CDR3 DNA: TGTGCCAGCAGCTTAGCGCGACAGGGTCAAACCGGGGAGCTGTTTTTT.

This clonotype was observed a few times. The CDR3 region has the DNA TGTGCCAGCAGTGGCCGGGACACGTCACCCCTCCACTTT. This encodes CASSGRDTSPLHF. The chain carries TRBV6-1 and TRBJ1-6; the D gene is possibly TRBD1 (6 bases). V lost 4 bases and J 10 bases, leaving 11 bases between the germline ends. This CDR3 has 13 residues. Germline V gene sequence: CDR1 MNHNS, CDR2 SASEGT.

The chain carries TRBV20-1 and TRBJ2-5; D is possibly TRBD2 (7 bases). The CDR3 covers 13 residues. V gave up 6 bases and J gave up 2 bases, with 13 bases separating them. Germline V gives CDR1 DFQATT, CDR2 SNEGSKA (reference sequence). This CDR3 is CSAAGQTQETQYF. DNA of the CDR3: TGCAGTGCAGCGGGACAAACACAAGAGACCCAGTACTTC.

The chain couples TRBV20-1 to TRBJ2-7, with D maybe TRBD2 (6 bases). Germline V gives CDR1 DFQATT, CDR2 SNEGSKA (reference sequence). V shed 3 bases and J shed 4 bases, with 16 bases lying between them. This CDR3 is built from 14 residues. CDR3 coding DNA: TGCAGTGCTAGGACCCCAGGCGGGATGTACGAGCAGTACTTC. Translation gives CSARTPGGMYEQYF.

The V gene is TRBV6-5, the J gene TRBJ2-5, with no clear D. CDR1 is MNHEY and CDR2 is SVGAGI in the germline V gene. The CDR3 totals 11 residues. V shed 4 bases and J shed 4 bases, with 4 bases lying between them. The CDR3 DNA is TGTGCCAGCAGTTTAAGAGAGACCCAGTACTTC. Translation gives CASSLRETQYF.

This clonotype turned up a few times. The V gene is TRBV15, the J gene TRBJ2-5; 9 nucleotides line up with TRBD1. Germline trimming cut 7 bases from V and 2 bases from J; bases unmatched to any gene: 11. The V gene's germline CDR1 is LNHNV and CDR2 YYDKDF (reference sequence). CDR3 length equals 16 residues. The CDR3 DNA reads as TGTGCCACCACCCAAGGGTGGGACAGGGCTCAAGAGACCCAGTACTTC. This sequence encodes CATTQGWDRAQETQYF.

This chain links TRBV25-1 with TRBJ1-2; 8 nucleotides line up with TRBD1. The CDR3 sequence is 15 residues long. Germline V CDR1 and CDR2: MGHDK, SYGVNS. Trimming took 2 bases from V and 7 from J; bases not matched to a gene: 9. The CDR3 region is CASSEEQGATGGYTF. As DNA, the CDR3 is TGTGCCAGCAGTGAAGAGCAGGGGGCAACGGGTGGCTACACCTTC.

J is TRBJ2-5 and V is TRBV11-2; 8 bases are a match to TRBD1. The germline CDR1 and CDR2 sequences are SGHAT and FQNNGV. Germline trimming cut 4 bases from V and 2 bases from J; bases unmatched to any gene: 6. The CDR3 loop spans 15 amino acids. In DNA form, the CDR3 reads TGTGCCAGCAGCTCCGGGACAGGAGAACAAGAGACCCAGTACTTC. Its protein is CASSSGTGEQETQYF.

The chain couples TRBV20-1 to TRBJ2-7; no clear D gene. The CDR3 extends over 13 amino acids. Trimming pared 0 bases from V and 2 bases from J, leaving 8 bases between. Germline V lookup: CDR1 DFQATT, CDR2 SNEGSKA (reference sequence). As DNA, the CDR3 is TGCAGTGCTAGAGAAGTAGCTCCCTACGAGCAGTACTTC. Translation gives CSAREVAPYEQYF.

There are a few counts of this clonotype. The rearrangement uses TRBV7-9 and TRBJ1-1; a possible D gene is TRBD1 (6 bases). The CDR3 is 14 residues long. Germline assignment: CDR1 SEHNR and CDR2 FQNEAQ (reference sequence). V was shortened by 5 bases and J by 3 bases, with 13 bases between the two germline ends. The CDR3: CASSLQGWHTEAFF. CDR3 in DNA: TGTGCCAGCAGCCTCCAGGGGTGGCACACTGAAGCTTTCTTT.

The J gene is TRBJ2-1, the V gene TRBV6-1; tentative D call: TRBD2 (5 bases). Per the germline V gene, CDR1 is MNHNS and CDR2 is SASEGT. CDR3 length: 16 amino acids. The germline V and J ends were trimmed by 0 bases and 6 bases, with 15 bases remaining between them. The CDR3 loop reads CASSEADGVGGNEQFF. The CDR3 nucleotides read TGTGCCAGCAGTGAAGCAGACGGAGTTGGAGGCAATGAGCAGTTCTTC.

The rearrangement joins TRBV30 to TRBJ1-1, with D unresolved. The V gene lost 3 bases and the J gene lost 3 bases, with 8 bases spanning the gap. Germline V lookup: CDR1 GTSNPN, CDR2 SVGIG (reference sequence). The CDR3 length is 12 residues. Here the CDR3 reads CAWRDAYTEAFF. The CDR3, as DNA: TGTGCCTGGAGAGACGCTTACACTGAAGCTTTCTTT. The whole variable domain, filled in from reference TRBV30 and TRBJ1-1, reads SQTIHQWPATLVQPVGSPLSLECTVEGTSNPNLYWYRQAAGRGLQLLFYSVGIGQISSEVPQNLSASRPQDRQFILSSKKLLLSDSGFYLCAWRDAYTEAFFGQGTRLTVV.

This clonotype was counted only a few times. The chain employs TRBV6-1 and TRBJ2-7, with D maybe TRBD2 (6 bases). This CDR3 contains 13 residues. The V gene's germline CDR1 is MNHNS and CDR2 SASEGT. The germline V and J ends were trimmed by 8 bases and 2 bases, with 13 bases remaining between them. The CDR3 sequence is CASQEGLTYEQYF. The DNA of the CDR3 is TGTGCCAGCCAGGAGGGACTTACCTACGAGCAGTACTTC.

The rearrangement joins TRBV27 to TRBJ1-2, with a tentative D call TRBD1 (5 bases). Deletions cut 6 bases from V and 3 bases from J, with 14 bases between. This CDR3 comprises 14 residues. Germline CDR1 reads MNHEY; CDR2 reads SMNVEV (reference sequence). The DNA for the CDR3 is TGTGCCAGCAGACGGGACCGCACCCACTATGGCTACACCTTC. This encodes CASRRDRTHYGYTF.

This chain joins TRBV6-1 and TRBJ2-2; D is perhaps TRBD2 (6 bases). Deletions cut 8 bases from V and 3 bases from J, with 16 bases between. The CDR3 covers 15 residues. Germline V gives CDR1 MNHNS, CDR2 SASEGT. In nucleotides, the CDR3 is TGTGCCAGCGGTATGGGGGGTGGTTACACCGGGGAGCTGTTTTTT. This codes for CASGMGGGYTGELFF.

This clonotype was observed a few times. The CDR3 region has the DNA TGTGCCAGCAGTTTACGGGGATATGGCAATCAGCCCCAGCATTTT. Translation: CASSLRGYGNQPQHF. This chain joins TRBV27 and TRBJ1-5; no reliable D call. The germline gives CDR1 MNHEY, CDR2 SMNVEV (reference sequence). The CDR3 consists of 15 residues. Trimming took 2 bases from V and 2 from J, leaving 10 bases between them.

V gene TRBV19 combines with J gene TRBJ2-7; 7 bases are shared with TRBD2. The CDR3 sequence is 13 residues long. The trim removed 5 bases at V and 3 bases at J, leaving 4 bases unmatched. CDR1 is LNHDA and CDR2 is SQIVND in the germline V gene (reference sequence). CDR3 amino acids: CASSSRTSYEQYF. DNA of the CDR3: TGTGCCAGTAGTTCCAGGACTAGCTACGAGCAGTACTTC.

This clonotype was counted a few times. CDR3 residues: CASSPGGTDNTEAFF. CDR3 DNA sequence: TGTGCCAGCAGTCCGGGGGGGACAGATAACACTGAAGCTTTCTTT. V is TRBV7-9 and J is TRBJ1-1, with 7 bases identical to TRBD1. Looked up from germline, CDR1 is SEHNR and CDR2 is FQNEAQ (reference sequence). This CDR3 region has 15 residues. V lost 6 bases, J lost 2 bases, and 9 bases stayed unmatched.

This chain uses TRBV7-6 with TRBJ2-2; D is perhaps TRBD1 or TRBD2 (5 bases each). CDR3 length: 13 residues. Germline loops: CDR1 SGHVS, CDR2 FNYEAQ. Trimming stripped 3 bases from V and 5 bases from J, with 7 bases between. CDR3 protein: CASSFGTTGELFF. For the CDR3, the DNA is TGTGCCAGCAGCTTCGGGACGACCGGGGAGCTGTTTTTT.

The chain combines TRBV6-1 with TRBJ1-4; perhaps TRBD1 as D (6 bases). The CDR3 contains 15 residues. Trimming shortened V by 3 bases and J by 0 bases, and 8 bases separated the two germline ends. Germline V gives CDR1 MNHNS, CDR2 SASEGT. The CDR3 nucleotides read TGTGCCAGCAGTGATCCAGGGGCAACTAATGAAAAACTGTTTTTT. This gives the protein CASSDPGATNEKLFF.